This T cell receptor beta chain was sequenced for a study of T cells in Graves' hyperthyroidism and ophthalmopathy. Findings of the study overall: Researchers found most expanded thyroid clonotypes above 0.001 in blood as well.

Patients aged 18 to 65 with hyperthyroidism were newly diagnosed, with duration under 2 months. It was at first hyperthyroidism diagnosis, before any ophthalmopathy symptoms, that the blood sample was taken. CDR1 is SGHTA and CDR2 is FQGNSA in the germline V gene. The CDR3 loop spans 16 amino acids. The V gene lost 4 bases and the J gene lost 4 bases, with 18 bases spanning the gap. It was RNA transcripts that yielded the amplified TCR beta CDR3 regions. The HTBI set primed first-round TCR CDR3 RT-PCR. TCRdb reanalysed the multiplex PCR reads using MiXCR and keeps one entry per CDR3 protein. The sample lists nearly 600,000 distinct CDR3 sequences, approximately 15% occurring once. With respect to this clonotype: Its antigen is unidentified. A much more abundant neighbour one base away suggests this may be a read error.

V is TRBV7-2 and J is TRBJ2-3; the D call may be TRBD1 or TRBD2 (5 bases each). Sequenced material: blood. This receptor was taken from a woman under 40 with Graves' hyperthyroidism that later progressed to Graves' ophthalmopathy. The CDR3 DNA sequence: TGTGCCAGCAGCTCCAGTGGGGGTACATGGCCAGATACGCAGTATTTT. Translation: CASSSSGGTWPDTQYF. Supplemented by reference TRBV7-2 and TRBJ2-3, the full variable domain reads GAGVSQSPSNKVTEKGKDVELRCDPISGHTALYWYRQSLGQGLEFLIYFQGNSAPDKSGLPSDRFSAERTGGSVSTLTIQRTQQEDSAVYLCASSSSGGTWPDTQYFGPGTRLTVL.